This T cell receptor beta chain was sequenced for a study of T-cell reconstitution after alpha-beta-depleted transplantation in children. Study conclusions and caveats: It was surviving recipient T cells and thymic progenitors that gave some patients high TCRbeta diversity at day 60. At around two months after transplant, the alpha-beta T cells were reportedly derived from several hundred expanded clones that came from non-depleted graft cells. At the one-year point after transplant, T-cell counts and TCRbeta diversity were found to come mostly from T cells that had been newly produced.

The CDR3 covers 12 residues. Trimming cost V 1 base and J 7 bases, with 5 bases left between them. CDR1 and CDR2 from the germline V gene are LGHDT and YNNKEL (reference sequence). This clonotype was seen many times. Antigen specificity is unknown. The TCRbeta library was prepared with unique molecular identifiers. Each CDR3 protein gets one entry after TCRdb re-called the PCR reads with MiXCR. This table holds 220,000 or so distinct CDR3 sequences, under 9.5% found once. This clonotype was obtained from a male patient between 10 and 17 years old who had a stem cell transplant for acute lymphoblastic leukemia, so the T cells may come from the graft donor. Sequencing used PBMCs, mostly from graft donor cells, obtained 180 days after TCRalphabeta/CD19-depleted stem cell transplant. J is TRBJ1-5 and V is TRBV3-1; D gene uncertain. The CDR3, as DNA: TGTGCCAGCAGCCAAGTCGACCAGCCCCAGCATTTT. The encoded protein is CASSQVDQPQHF.